This TCR beta chain was recovered during a study of shared clonotypes between healthy human individuals. Worth noting for this clone: Its cognate antigen is unknown.

Study findings and constraints: How much donors shared clonotypes was expected to be affected by sequencing depth.

Participating donors were healthy, HIV-negative adults free of recent acute infections or vaccinations. As processed by the authors: ImmunoSEQ yielded junction-only sequences lacking quality scores, so filtering differed. Sequenced by immunoSEQ multiplex PCR; TCRdb stores in-frame clones only, minus some. Clonal size and the V and J genes are those of that table, whereas D and trimming came from the DNA. This sample has some 500,000 clones, with approximately 80% found just once. The sequence was collected from a middle-aged woman in good health. Some clones in this sample may be carry-over from other donors' samples. The sample consisted of PBMCs.

Written as DNA, the CDR3 is TGTGCCTGGGGGGGACAGAACCATCAGCCCCAGCATTTT. This translates into CAWGGQNHQPQHF. The chain carries TRBV30 and TRBJ1-5; the match to TRBD1 covers 7 bases. Unmatched junction bases numbered 6, after V lost 5 bases and J lost 5 bases. The length of the CDR3 is 13 residues. The V gene's germline CDR1 is GTSNPN and CDR2 SVGIG (reference sequence).